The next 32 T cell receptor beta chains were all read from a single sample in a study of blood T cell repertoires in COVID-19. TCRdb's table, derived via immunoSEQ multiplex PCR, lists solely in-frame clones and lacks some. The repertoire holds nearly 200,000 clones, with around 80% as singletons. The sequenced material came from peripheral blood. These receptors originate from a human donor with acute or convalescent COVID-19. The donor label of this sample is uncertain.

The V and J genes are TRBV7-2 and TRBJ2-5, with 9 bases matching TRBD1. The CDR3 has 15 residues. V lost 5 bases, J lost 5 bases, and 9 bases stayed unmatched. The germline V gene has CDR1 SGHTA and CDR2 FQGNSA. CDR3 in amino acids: CASSVQGAGVETQYF. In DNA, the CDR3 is TGTGCCAGCAGCGTACAGGGGGCCGGGGTGGAGACCCAGTACTTC.

CDR3 nucleotides: TGTGCCAGCAGTATACGGGTAAACGAGCAGTACTTC. The encoded protein is CASSIRVNEQYF. The genes are TRBV12-3 or TRBV12-4 and TRBJ2-7; D ambiguous. V was clipped by 5 bases and J by 5 bases, with 10 bases between them. This CDR3 region has 12 residues.

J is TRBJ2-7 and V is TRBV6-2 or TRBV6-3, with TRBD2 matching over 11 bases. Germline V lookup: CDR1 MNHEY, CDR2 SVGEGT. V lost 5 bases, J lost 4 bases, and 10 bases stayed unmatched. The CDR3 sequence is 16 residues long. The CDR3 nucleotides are TGTGCCAGCAGTGCTTCCGCGGGACTAGCGGTATACGAGCAGTACTTC. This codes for CASSASAGLAVYEQYF.

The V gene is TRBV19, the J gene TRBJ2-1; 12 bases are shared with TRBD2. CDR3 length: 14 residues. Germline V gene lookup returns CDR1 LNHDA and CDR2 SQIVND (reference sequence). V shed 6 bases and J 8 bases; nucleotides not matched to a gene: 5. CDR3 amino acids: CASRSLAGGHEQFF. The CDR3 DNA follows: TGTGCCAGTAGGAGCCTAGCGGGAGGGCATGAGCAGTTCTTC.

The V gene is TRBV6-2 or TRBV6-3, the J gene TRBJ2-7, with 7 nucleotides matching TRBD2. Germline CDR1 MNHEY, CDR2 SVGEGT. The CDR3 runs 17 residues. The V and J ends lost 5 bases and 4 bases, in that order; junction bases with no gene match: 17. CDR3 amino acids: CASSPLPASGNHYEQYF. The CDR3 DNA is TGTGCCAGCAGTCCCCTGCCTGCTAGCGGTAACCATTACGAGCAGTACTTC.

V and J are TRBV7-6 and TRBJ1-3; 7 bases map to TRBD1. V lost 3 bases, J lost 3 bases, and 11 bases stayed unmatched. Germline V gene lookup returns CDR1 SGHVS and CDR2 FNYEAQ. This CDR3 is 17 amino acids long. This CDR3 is CASSFDTGVFGGNTIYF. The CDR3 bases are TGTGCCAGCAGCTTCGATACAGGGGTTTTCGGTGGAAACACCATATATTTT.

In DNA, the CDR3 is TGTGCCAGCAGCCAAACCACTAGCGGGAGCCACAATACGCAGTATTTT. Its protein is CASSQTTSGSHNTQYF. V is TRBV3-1 (or the pseudogene TRBV3-2) and J is TRBJ2-3; 11 nucleotides agree with TRBD2. The length of the CDR3 is 16 residues. Germline V gene sequence: CDR1 LGHDT, CDR2 YNNKEL (reference sequence). Trimming at V came to 2 bases and at J to 7 bases, leaving 8 bases not matched to a gene.

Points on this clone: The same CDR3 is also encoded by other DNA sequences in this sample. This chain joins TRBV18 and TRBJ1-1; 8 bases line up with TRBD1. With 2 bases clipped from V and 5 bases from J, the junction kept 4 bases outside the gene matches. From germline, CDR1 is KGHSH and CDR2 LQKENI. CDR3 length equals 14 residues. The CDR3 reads CASSPAGGRTEAFF. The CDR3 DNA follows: TGTGCCAGCTCACCAGCAGGGGGCAGGACTGAAGCTTTCTTT.

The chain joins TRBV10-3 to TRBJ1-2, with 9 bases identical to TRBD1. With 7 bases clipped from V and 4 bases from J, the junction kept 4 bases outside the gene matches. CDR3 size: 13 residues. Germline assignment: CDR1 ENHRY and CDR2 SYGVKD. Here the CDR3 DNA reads TGTGCCATCACCGGACAGGGGCCCTATGGCTACACCTTC. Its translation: CAITGQGPYGYTF.

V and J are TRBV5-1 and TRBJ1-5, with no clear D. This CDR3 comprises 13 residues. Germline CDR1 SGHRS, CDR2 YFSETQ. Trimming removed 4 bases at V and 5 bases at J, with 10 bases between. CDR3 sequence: CASSNLPDQPQHF. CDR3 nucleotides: TGCGCCAGCAGCAACCTCCCGGATCAGCCCCAGCATTTT.

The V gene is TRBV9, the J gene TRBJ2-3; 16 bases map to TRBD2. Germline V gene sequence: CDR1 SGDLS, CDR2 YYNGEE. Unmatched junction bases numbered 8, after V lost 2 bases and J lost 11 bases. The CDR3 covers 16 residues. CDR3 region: CASSVGLAGGSWGQYF. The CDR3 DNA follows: TGTGCCAGCAGCGTGGGACTAGCGGGAGGGTCGTGGGGGCAGTATTTT.

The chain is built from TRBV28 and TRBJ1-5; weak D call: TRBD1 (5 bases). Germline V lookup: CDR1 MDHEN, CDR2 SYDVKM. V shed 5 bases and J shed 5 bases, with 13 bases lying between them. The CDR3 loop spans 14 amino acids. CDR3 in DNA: TGTGCCAGCAGTGGGGGGACTCGGGATCAGCCCCAGCATTTT. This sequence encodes CASSGGTRDQPQHF.

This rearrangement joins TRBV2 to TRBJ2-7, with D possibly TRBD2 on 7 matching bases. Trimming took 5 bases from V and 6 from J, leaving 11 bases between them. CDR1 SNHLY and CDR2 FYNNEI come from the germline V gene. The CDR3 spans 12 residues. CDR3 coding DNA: TGTGCCAGCAGTCGGGGGGCCGGCGAGCAGTACTTC. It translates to CASSRGAGEQYF. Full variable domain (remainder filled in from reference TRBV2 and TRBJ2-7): EPEVTQTPSHQVTQMGQEVILRCVPISNHLYFYWYRQILGQKVEFLVSFYNNEISEKSEIFDDQFSVERPDGSNFTLKIRSTKLEDSAMYFCASSRGAGEQYFGPGTRLTVT.

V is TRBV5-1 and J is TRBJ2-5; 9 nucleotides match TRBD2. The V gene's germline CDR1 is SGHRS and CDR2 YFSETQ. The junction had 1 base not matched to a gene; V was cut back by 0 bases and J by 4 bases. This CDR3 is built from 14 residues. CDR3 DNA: TGCGCCAGCAGCTTGGTAGCGGGAGCAGAGACCCAGTACTTC. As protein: CASSLVAGAETQYF.

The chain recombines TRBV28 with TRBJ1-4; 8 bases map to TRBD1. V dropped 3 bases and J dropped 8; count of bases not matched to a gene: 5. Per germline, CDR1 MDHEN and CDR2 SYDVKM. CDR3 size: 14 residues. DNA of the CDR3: TGTGCCAGCAGTTTGCAGGGGGCGGCCGAAAAACTGTTTTTT. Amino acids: CASSLQGAAEKLFF. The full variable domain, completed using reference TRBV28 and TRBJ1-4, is DVKVTQSSRYLVKRTGEKVFLECVQDMDHENMFWYRQDPGLGLRLIYFSYDVKMKEKGDIPEGYSVSREKKERFSLILESASTNQTSMYLCASSLQGAAEKLFFGSGTQLSVL.

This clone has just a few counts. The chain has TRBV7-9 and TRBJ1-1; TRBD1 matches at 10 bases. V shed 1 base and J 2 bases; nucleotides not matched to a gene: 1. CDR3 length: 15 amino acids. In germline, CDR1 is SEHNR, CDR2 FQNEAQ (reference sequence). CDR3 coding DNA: TGTGCCAGCAGCTTAGGGGACAGGGGAAACACTGAAGCTTTCTTT. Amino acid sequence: CASSLGDRGNTEAFF.

CDR3 nucleotides: TGTGCCAGTAGCTTTCGCGGGGAAATGAGGAAACTGTTTTTT. It specifies CASSFRGEMRKLFF. The V gene is TRBV19, the J gene TRBJ1-4; no clear D gene. The V and J ends lost 6 bases and 11 bases respectively, with 19 bases between them. Germline V CDR1 and CDR2: LNHDA, SQIVND (reference sequence). CDR3 length: 14 residues.

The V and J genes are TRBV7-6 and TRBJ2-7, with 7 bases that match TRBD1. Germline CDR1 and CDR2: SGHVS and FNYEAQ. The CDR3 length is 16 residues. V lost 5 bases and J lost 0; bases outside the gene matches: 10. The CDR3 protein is CASSPRQGLSSYEQYF. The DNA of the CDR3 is TGTGCCAGCAGCCCAAGACAGGGCCTTAGCTCCTACGAGCAGTACTTC.

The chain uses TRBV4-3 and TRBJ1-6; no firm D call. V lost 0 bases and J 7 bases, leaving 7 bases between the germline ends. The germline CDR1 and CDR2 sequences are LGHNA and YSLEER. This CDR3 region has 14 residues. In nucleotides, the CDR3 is TGCGCCAGCAGCCAAGATACGGGGAATTCACCCCTCCACTTT. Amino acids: CASSQDTGNSPLHF.

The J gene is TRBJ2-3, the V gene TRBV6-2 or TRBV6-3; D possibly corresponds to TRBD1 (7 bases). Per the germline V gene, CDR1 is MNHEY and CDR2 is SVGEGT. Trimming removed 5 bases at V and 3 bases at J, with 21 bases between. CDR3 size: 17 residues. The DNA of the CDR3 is TGTGCCAGCAGTCCCTCCCGACAGGGACTTAAGACAGATACGCAGTATTTT. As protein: CASSPSRQGLKTDTQYF.

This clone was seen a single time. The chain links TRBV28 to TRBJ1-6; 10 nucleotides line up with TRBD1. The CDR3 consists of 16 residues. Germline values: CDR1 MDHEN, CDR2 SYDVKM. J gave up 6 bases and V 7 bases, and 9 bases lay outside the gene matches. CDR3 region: CASILTRTGGNSPLHF. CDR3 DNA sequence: TGTGCCAGCATACTAACCCGGACAGGGGGTAATTCACCCCTCCACTTT.

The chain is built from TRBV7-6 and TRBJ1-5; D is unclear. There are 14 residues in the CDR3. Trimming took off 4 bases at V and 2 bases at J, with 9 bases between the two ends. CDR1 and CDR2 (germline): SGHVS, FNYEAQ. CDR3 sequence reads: CASSSYEGNQPQHF. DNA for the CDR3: TGTGCCAGCAGCTCGTACGAGGGCAATCAGCCCCAGCATTTT.

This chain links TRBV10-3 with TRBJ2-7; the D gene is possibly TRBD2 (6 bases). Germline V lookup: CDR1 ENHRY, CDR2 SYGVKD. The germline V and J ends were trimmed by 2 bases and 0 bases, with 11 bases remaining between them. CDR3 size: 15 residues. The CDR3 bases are TGTGCCATCAGTGAGCCAAGGGACTCCTCCTACGAGCAGTACTTC. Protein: CAISEPRDSSYEQYF.

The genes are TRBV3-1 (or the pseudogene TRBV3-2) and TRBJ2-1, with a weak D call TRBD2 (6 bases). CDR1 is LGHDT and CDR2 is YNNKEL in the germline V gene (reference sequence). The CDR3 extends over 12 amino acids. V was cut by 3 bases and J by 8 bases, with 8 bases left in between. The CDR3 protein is CASSQGGDEQFF. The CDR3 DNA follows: TGTGCCAGCAGCCAGGGAGGAGATGAGCAGTTCTTC.

The CDR3, as DNA: TGTGCCAGCAGTGGACAGGATCACACCGGGGAGCTGTTTTTT. This codes for CASSGQDHTGELFF. The chain has TRBV2 and TRBJ2-2, with a weak D call TRBD1 (6 bases). This CDR3 comprises 14 residues. CDR1 is SNHLY, CDR2 FYNNEI, per germline. Trimming cost V 4 bases and J 3 bases, with 9 bases left between them.

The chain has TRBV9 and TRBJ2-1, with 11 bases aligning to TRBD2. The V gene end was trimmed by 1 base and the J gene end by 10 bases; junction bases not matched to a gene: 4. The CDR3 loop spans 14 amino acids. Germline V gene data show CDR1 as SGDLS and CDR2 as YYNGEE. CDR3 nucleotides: TGTGCCAGCAGCGTACTAGCGGGAGGTGGAGAGCAGTTCTTC. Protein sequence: CASSVLAGGGEQFF.

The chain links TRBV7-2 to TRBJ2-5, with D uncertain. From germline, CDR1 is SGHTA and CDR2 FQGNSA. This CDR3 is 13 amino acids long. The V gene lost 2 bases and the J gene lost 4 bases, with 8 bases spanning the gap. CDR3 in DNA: TGTGCCAGCAGCTTAACTTTCGGAGAGACCCAGTACTTC. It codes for CASSLTFGETQYF.

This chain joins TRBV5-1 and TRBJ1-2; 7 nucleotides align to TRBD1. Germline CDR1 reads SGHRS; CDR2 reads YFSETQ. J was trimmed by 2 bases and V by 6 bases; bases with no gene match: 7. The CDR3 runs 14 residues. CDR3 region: CASNAGGLNYGYTF. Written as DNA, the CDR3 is TGCGCCAGCAACGCAGGGGGACTCAACTATGGCTACACCTTC.

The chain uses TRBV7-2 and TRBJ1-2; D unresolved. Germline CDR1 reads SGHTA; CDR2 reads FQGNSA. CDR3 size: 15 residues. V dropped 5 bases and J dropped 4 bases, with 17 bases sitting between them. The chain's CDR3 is CASSERAGSSYGYTF. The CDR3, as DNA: TGTGCCAGCAGCGAAAGAGCGGGGAGCTCCTATGGCTACACCTTC.

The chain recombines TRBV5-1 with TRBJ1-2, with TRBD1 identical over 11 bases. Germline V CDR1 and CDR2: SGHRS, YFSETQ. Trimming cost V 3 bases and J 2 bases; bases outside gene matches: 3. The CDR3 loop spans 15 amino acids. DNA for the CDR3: TGCGCCAGCAGCTACGGGACAGGGGGAAACTATGGCTACACCTTC. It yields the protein CASSYGTGGNYGYTF.

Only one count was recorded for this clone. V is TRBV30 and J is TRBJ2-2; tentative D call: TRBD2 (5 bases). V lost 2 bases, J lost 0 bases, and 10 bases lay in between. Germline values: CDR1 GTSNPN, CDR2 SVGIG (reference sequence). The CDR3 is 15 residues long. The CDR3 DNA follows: TGTGCCTGGAGTAGGAGGAGACCGAACACCGGGGAGCTGTTTTTT. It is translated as CAWSRRRPNTGELFF.

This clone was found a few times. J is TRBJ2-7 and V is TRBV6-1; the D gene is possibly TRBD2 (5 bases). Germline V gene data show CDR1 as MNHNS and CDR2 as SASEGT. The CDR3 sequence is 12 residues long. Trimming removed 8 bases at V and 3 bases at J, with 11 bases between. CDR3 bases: TGTGCCAGCGGGAGTGACTACTACGAGCAGTACTTC. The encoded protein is CASGSDYYEQYF.